This passage covers 12 T cell receptor beta chains from one sample sequenced in a study of CD8 T cells in Susac syndrome. Random hexamers were used to reverse transcribe an amount of about 0.45 to 1 ug RNA. Each CDR3 protein gets one entry after TCRdb re-called the immunoSEQ multiplex PCR reads with MiXCR. The sample shows 150,000 or so distinct CDR3 sequences, approximately 94% of them seen only once. Material: CD8+ T cells from PBMCs. The receptors were sampled from a human donor with multiple sclerosis.

The rearrangement links TRBV20-1 to TRBJ2-3; D perhaps matches TRBD2 (7 bases). The V gene's germline CDR1 is DFQATT and CDR2 SNEGSKA (reference sequence). Trimming shortened V by 6 bases and J by 12 bases, and 13 bases separated the two germline ends. The CDR3 covers 10 residues. CDR3 sequence reads: CSAKGGVQYF. The CDR3 nucleotides read TGCAGTGCCAAAGGGGGGGTCCAGTATTTT.

The chain has TRBV27 and TRBJ2-5; TRBD1 is a possible D gene (8 bases). Germline CDR1 is MNHEY and CDR2 is SMNVEV (reference sequence). The CDR3 spans 14 residues. The ends were cut back, 5 bases at V and 6 bases at J, with 16 bases in the middle. The CDR3 bases are TGTGCCAGCAGTCATGGACAGGGAGGGAAGACCCAGTACTTC. Translated, it gives CASSHGQGGKTQYF.

The chain recombines TRBV9 with TRBJ2-5, with D possibly called TRBD1 or TRBD2 (5 bases each). The length of the CDR3 is 14 residues. With 4 bases removed from V and 5 bases from J, the gap between germline ends came to 15 bases. Germline V gene data show CDR1 as SGDLS and CDR2 as YYNGEE. The CDR3 spells CASSPARGAETQYF. CDR3 DNA: TGTGCCAGCAGCCCGGCGAGGGGCGCGGAGACCCAGTACTTC.

The chain couples TRBV20-1 to TRBJ2-7, with D hard to call. V was shortened by 2 bases and J by 0 bases, with 14 bases between the two germline ends. Germline V gene lookup returns CDR1 DFQATT and CDR2 SNEGSKA (reference sequence). The CDR3 totals 15 residues. The CDR3 region has the DNA TGCAGTGCTAGAATCCTAGAACACAGCTCCTACGAGCAGTACTTC. As protein: CSARILEHSSYEQYF.

V gene TRBV14 combines with J gene TRBJ2-5, with 10 bases matching TRBD1. Germline CDR1 and CDR2: SGHDN and FVKESK. The CDR3 totals 15 residues. J gave up 2 bases and V 4 bases, and 4 bases lay outside the gene matches. The CDR3 DNA is TGTGCCAGCAGCCGGGACAGGGGTCGGCAAGAGACCCAGTACTTC. Translating it yields CASSRDRGRQETQYF. Based on the CDR3 plus reference TRBV14 and TRBJ2-5, the full variable domain is EAGVTQFPSHSVIEKGQTVTLRCDPISGHDNLYWYRRVMGKEIKFLLHFVKESKQDESGMPNNRFLAERTGGTYSTLKVQPAELEDSGVYFCASSRDRGRQETQYFGPGTRLLVL.

This sequence joins TRBV4-3 and TRBJ2-7, with 7 bases lining up with TRBD2. CDR1 LGHNA and CDR2 YSLEER come from the germline V gene. The CDR3 consists of 17 residues. The ends lost 3 bases at V and 4 bases at J; junction bases unmatched: 15. CDR3 region: CASSHHQSGDRGYEQYF. CDR3 DNA sequence: TGCGCCAGCAGCCACCACCAGAGCGGGGACCGTGGATACGAGCAGTACTTC.

The chain has TRBV29-1 and TRBJ1-2; D unresolved. The germline V gene encodes CDR1 SQVTM and CDR2 ANQGSEA. V was trimmed by 6 bases and J by 1 base, leaving 12 bases between them. This CDR3 is built from 13 residues. Here the CDR3 DNA reads TGCAGCGTCGACCCGGGCCATAACTATGGCTACACCTTC. It translates to CSVDPGHNYGYTF.

The V and J genes are TRBV19 and TRBJ1-1; D ambiguous. Germline CDR1 LNHDA, CDR2 SQIVND (reference sequence). Trimming left V 7 bases short and J 1 base short, with 19 bases between. The CDR3 is made up of 16 amino acids. The CDR3 DNA follows: TGTGCCAGTATTGTACGGAGGGAGCGGTCGAACACTGAAGCTTTCTTT. Protein: CASIVRRERSNTEAFF.

This chain uses TRBV6-2 or TRBV6-3 with TRBJ1-2, with a possible D match to TRBD1 (5 bases). This CDR3 comprises 14 residues. The V gene's germline CDR1 is MNHEY and CDR2 SVGEGT. V lost 2 bases and J 3 bases, leaving 10 bases between the germline ends. In DNA, the CDR3 is TGTGCCAGCAGTTACGGGGGGTATGACTATGGCTACACCTTC. Translated: CASSYGGYDYGYTF.

The chain combines TRBV6-6 with TRBJ1-6, with D maybe TRBD1 (5 bases). Trimming pared 6 bases from V and 5 bases from J, leaving 14 bases between. The germline gives CDR1 MNHNY, CDR2 SVGAGI (reference sequence). This CDR3 is built from 15 residues. CDR3 amino acids: CASSKTAKHNSPLHF. For the CDR3, the DNA is TGTGCCAGCAGCAAGACAGCGAAACATAATTCACCCCTCCACTTT.

The chain is built from TRBV7-8 and TRBJ2-7, with no clear D. Germline V gives CDR1 SGHVS, CDR2 FQNEAQ. The CDR3 is 14 amino acids. V lost 4 bases, J lost 3 bases, and 13 bases lay in between. For the CDR3, the DNA is TGTGCCAGCAGCTCCGAGGCCCGAGGCTACGAGCAGTACTTC. Translating gives CASSSEARGYEQYF.

V is TRBV19 and J is TRBJ2-1, with 7 bases matching TRBD1. V lost 4 bases, J lost 5 bases, and 5 bases stayed unmatched. Looked up from germline, CDR1 is LNHDA and CDR2 is SQIVND (reference sequence). This CDR3 contains 14 residues. This CDR3 is CASSTLTGNNEQFF. Here the CDR3 DNA reads TGTGCCAGTAGTACATTGACAGGGAACAATGAGCAGTTCTTC. Full variable domain (missing parts from reference TRBV19 and TRBJ2-1): DGGITQSPKYLFRKEGQNVTLSCEQNLNHDAMYWYRQDPGQGLRLIYYSQIVNDFQKGDIAEGYSVSREKKESFPLTVTSAQKNPTAFYLCASSTLTGNNEQFFGPGTRLTVL.